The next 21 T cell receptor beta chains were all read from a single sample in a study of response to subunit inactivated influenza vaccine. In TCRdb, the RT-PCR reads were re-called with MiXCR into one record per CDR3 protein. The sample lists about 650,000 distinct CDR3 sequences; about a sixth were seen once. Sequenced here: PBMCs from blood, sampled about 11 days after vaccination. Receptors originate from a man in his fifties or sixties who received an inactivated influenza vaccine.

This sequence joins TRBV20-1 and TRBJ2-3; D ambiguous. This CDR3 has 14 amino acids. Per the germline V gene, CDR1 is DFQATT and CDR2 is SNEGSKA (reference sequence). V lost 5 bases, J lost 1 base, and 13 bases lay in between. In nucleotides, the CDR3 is TGCAGTGCTGTCCCAGGAGCAGGCACAGATACGCAGTATTTT. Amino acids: CSAVPGAGTDTQYF.

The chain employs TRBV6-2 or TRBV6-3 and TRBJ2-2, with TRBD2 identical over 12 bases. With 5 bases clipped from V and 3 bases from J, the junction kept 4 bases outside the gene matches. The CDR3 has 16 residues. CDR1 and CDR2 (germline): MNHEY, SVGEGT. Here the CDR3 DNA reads TGTGCCAGCAGTAAATGGACTAGCGGGGACACCGGGGAGCTGTTTTTT. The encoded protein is CASSKWTSGDTGELFF.

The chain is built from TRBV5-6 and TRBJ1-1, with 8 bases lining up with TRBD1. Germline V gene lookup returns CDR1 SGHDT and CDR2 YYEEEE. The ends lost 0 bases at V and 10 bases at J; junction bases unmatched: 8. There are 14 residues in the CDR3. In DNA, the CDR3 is TGTGCCAGCAGCTTGGTTCAGGGGGCCGCGGGAGCTTTCTTT. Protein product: CASSLVQGAAGAFF.

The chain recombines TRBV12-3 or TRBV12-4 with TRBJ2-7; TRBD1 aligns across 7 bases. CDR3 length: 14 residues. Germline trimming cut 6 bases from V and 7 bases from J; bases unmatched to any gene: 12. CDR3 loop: CASRRQGVVWEQYF. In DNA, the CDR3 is TGTGCCAGCAGGCGACAGGGAGTTGTATGGGAGCAGTACTTC.

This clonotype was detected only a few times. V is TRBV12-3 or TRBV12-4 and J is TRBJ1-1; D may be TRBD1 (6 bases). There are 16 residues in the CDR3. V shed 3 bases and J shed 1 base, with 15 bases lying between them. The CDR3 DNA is TGTGCCAGCAGTTTGGGCAGGGGAATGGGGAACACTGAAGCTTTCTTT. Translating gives CASSLGRGMGNTEAFF.

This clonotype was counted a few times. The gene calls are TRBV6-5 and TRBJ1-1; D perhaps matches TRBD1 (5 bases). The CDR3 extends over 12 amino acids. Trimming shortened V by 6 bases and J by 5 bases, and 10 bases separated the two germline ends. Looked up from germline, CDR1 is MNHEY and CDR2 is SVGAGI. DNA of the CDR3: TGTGCCAGCAGGGGGGTTTATACTGAAGCTTTCTTT. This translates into CASRGVYTEAFF.

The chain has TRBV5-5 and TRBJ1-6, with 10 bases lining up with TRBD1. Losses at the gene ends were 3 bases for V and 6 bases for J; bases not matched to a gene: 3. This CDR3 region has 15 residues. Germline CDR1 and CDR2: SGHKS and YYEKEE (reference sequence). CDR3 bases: TGTGCCAGCAGCTCGACAGGGGGCCTTAATTCACCCCTCCACTTT. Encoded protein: CASSSTGGLNSPLHF. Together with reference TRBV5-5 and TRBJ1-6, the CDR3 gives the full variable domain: DAGVTQSPTHLIKTRGQQVTLRCSPISGHKSVSWYQQVLGQGPQFIFQYYEKEERGRGNFPDRFSARQFPNYSSELNVNALLLGDSALYLCASSSTGGLNSPLHFGNGTRLTVT.

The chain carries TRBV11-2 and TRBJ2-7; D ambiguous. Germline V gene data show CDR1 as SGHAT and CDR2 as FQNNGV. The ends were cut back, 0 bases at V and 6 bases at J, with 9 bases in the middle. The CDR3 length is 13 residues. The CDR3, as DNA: TGTGCCAGCAGCTTAGAAAACAGTCTCGAGCAGTACTTC. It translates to CASSLENSLEQYF. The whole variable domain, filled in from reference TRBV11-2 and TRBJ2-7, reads EAGVAQSPRYKIIEKRQSVAFWCNPISGHATLYWYQQILGQGPKLLIQFQNNGVVDDSQLPKDRFSAERLKGVDSTLKIQPAKLEDSAVYLCASSLENSLEQYFGPGTRLTVT.

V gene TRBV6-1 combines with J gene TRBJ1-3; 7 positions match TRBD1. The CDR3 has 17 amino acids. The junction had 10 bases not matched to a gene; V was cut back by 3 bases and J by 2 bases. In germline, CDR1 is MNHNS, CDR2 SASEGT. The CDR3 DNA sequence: TGTGCCAGCAGTGACACAGGGGACTTTGTTGCTGGAAACACCATATATTTT. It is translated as CASSDTGDFVAGNTIYF.

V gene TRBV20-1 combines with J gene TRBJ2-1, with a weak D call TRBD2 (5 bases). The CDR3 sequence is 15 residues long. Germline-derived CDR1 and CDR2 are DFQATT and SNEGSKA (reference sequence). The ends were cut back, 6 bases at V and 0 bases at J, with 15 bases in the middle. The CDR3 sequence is CSAPEGPSSYNEQFF. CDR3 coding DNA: TGCAGTGCCCCCGAGGGCCCCAGCTCCTACAATGAGCAGTTCTTC.

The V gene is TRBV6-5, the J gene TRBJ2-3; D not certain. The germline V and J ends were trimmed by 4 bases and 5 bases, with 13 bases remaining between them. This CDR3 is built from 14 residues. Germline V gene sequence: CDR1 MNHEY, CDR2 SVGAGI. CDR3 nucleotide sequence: TGTGCCAGCAGTTCCCTGTTGGCAGTAGATACGCAGTATTTT. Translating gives CASSSLLAVDTQYF.

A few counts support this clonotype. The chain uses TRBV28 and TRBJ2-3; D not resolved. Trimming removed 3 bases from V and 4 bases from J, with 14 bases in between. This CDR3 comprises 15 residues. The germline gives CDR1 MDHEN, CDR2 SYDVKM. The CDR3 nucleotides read TGTGCCAGCAGTTTTATTGGGGTGGTCGCAGATACGCAGTATTTT. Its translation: CASSFIGVVADTQYF.

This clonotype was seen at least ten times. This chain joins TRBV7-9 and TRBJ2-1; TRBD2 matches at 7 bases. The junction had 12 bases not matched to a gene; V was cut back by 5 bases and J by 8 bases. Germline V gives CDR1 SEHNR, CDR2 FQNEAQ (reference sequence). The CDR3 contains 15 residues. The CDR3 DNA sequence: TGTGCCAGCAGCCCCCCTATGAGCGGGATTGATGAGCAGTTCTTC. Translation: CASSPPMSGIDEQFF.

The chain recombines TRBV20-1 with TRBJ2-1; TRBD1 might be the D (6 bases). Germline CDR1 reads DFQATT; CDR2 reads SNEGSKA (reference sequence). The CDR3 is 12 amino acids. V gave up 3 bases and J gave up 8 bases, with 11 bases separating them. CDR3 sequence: CSARVQGHEQFF. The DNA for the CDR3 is TGCAGTGCTAGGGTACAGGGCCATGAGCAGTTCTTC.

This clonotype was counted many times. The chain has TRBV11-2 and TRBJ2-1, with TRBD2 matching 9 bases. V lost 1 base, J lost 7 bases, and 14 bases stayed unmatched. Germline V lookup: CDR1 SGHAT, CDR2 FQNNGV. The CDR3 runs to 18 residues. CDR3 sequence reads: CASSLGWVRGRAGNEQFF. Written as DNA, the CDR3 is TGTGCCAGCAGCTTAGGTTGGGTTCGCGGGAGGGCCGGAAATGAGCAGTTCTTC.

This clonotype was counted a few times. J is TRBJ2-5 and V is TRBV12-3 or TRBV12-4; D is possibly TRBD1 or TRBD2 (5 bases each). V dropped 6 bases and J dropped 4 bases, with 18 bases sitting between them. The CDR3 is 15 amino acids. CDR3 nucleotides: TGTGCCAGCAGCCCCGGGGCAGGTTTGTTAGAGACCCAGTACTTC. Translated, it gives CASSPGAGLLETQYF.

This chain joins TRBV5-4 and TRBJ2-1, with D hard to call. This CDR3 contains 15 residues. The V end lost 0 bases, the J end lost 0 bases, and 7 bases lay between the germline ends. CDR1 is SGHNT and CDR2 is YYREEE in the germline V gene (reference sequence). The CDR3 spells CASSLGTYSYNEQFF. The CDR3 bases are TGTGCCAGCAGCTTGGGCACCTACTCCTACAATGAGCAGTTCTTC.

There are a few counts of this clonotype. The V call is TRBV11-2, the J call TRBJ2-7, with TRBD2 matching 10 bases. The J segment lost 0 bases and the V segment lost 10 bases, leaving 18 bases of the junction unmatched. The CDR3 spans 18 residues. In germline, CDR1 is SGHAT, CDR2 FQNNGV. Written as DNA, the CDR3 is TGTGCCACCTCCTTACCCGTAGCGGGGGGACAAAGCTCCTACGAGCAGTACTTC. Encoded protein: CATSLPVAGGQSSYEQYF.

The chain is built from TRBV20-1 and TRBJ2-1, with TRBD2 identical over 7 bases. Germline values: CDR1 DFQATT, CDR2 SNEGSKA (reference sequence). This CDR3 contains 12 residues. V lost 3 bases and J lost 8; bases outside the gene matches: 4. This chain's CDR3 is CSARGGTDEQFF. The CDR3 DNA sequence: TGCAGTGCTAGGGGGGGGACGGATGAGCAGTTCTTC.

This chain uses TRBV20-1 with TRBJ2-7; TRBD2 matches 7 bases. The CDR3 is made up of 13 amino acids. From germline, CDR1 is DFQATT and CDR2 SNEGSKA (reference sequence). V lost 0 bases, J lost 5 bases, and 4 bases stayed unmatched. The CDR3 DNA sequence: TGCAGTGCTAGAGAGCGGGAGATAAACGAGCAGTACTTC. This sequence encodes CSAREREINEQYF.

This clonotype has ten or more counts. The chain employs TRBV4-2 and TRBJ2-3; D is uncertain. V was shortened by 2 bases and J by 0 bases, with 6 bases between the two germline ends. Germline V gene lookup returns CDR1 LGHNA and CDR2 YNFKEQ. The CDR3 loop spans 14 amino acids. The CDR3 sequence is CASSQIGSTDTQYF. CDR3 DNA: TGTGCCAGCAGCCAAATCGGTAGCACAGATACGCAGTATTTT.